This TCR beta chain was found in a study of patients and donors after allogeneic stem cell transplantation. Germline CDR1 and CDR2: LGHDT and YNNKEL (reference sequence). Trimming cost V 1 base and J 2 bases; bases outside gene matches: 5. The CDR3 sequence is 15 residues long. One entry per CDR3 protein results from TCRdb running MiXCR on the RT-PCR reads. The sample lists roughly 230,000 distinct CDR3 sequences, around 14% occurring once. The V call is TRBV3-1, the J call TRBJ2-7; 7 bases are shared with TRBD1. The source of this sequence is a human donor who was either an allogeneic HSCT recipient or a stem cell or donor lymphocyte infusion donor (not recorded which). It is not recorded whose cells these are; they may come from a transplant donor. Sequencing was done on a sample of blood, either unsorted or a sorted T cell fraction (not recorded which). This CDR3 is CASSQGDRAPYEQYF. CDR3 DNA: TGTGCCAGCAGCCAAGGGGACAGAGCCCCCTACGAGCAGTACTTC.